This T cell receptor (beta chain) stems from a study of shared clonotypes between healthy human individuals. Germline CDR1 SEHNR, CDR2 FQNEAQ (reference sequence). The germline V and J ends were trimmed by 3 bases and 1 base, with 9 bases remaining between them. The CDR3 is 14 residues long. Terminally differentiated effector memory CD45RA+ cells were excluded by CCR7 positive selection of CD45RO-negative cells. TCRdb keeps only in-frame clones here, not all; method: immunoSEQ multiplex PCR. The sample has approximately 840,000 clones, 96% seen once. The source is a man aged 25 to 40 in good health. The chain has TRBV7-9 and TRBJ1-1, with D uncertain. The sequenced sample was naive CD8+ T cells sorted from blood. The CDR3: CASSLVNRNTEAFF. The CDR3, as DNA: TGTGCCAGCAGCTTGGTTAACAGGAACACTGAAGCTTTCTTT.